This is a list of T cell receptor beta chains from one sample in a study of control samples from healthy donors and cancer patients. The data were produced by immunoSEQ multiplex PCR, yet TCRdb's version contains in-frame clones alone and is incomplete. This sample yields 110,000 to 150,000 clones, of which roughly nine tenths are seen a single time; around 4.9% belongs to the top ten. The sequenced sample consisted of blood. The receptors shown here come from a man aged 25-45 years in good health. CDR3s include the opening cysteine and the closing phenylalanine or tryptophan. The order of the fields is D gene, J gene, clone size, CDR3 length, V gene, CDR3 DNA, CDR3 protein. D genes are given only for firm matches. Expanded clones are given a class, and other clones once, few, many or no size at all.

d_call: NA
j_call: TRBJ2-1
clone_size: NA
cdr3_length: 15
v_call: TRBV6-6
cdr3_nt: TGTGCCAGCAGGGACACACCGGGACCCTCCGATGAGCAGTTCTTC
cdr3_aa: CASRDTPGPSDEQFF

d_call: TRBD1
j_call: TRBJ2-1
clone_size: NA
cdr3_length: 15
v_call: TRBV7-8
cdr3_nt: TGTGCCAGCAGCGAAAGGACAGGGGGTTGGGATGAGCAGTTCTTC
cdr3_aa: CASSERTGGWDEQFF

d_call: TRBD1
j_call: TRBJ2-2
clone_size: NA
cdr3_length: 14
v_call: TRBV10-3
cdr3_nt: TGTGCCATCAGCGAGGGACAGGTGGTTGGGGAGCTGTTTTTT
cdr3_aa: CAISEGQVVGELFF

d_call: TRBD2
j_call: TRBJ2-5
clone_size: NA
cdr3_length: 16
v_call: TRBV6-8
cdr3_nt: TGTGCCAGCAGTTACTCAGGCGGGGGGCGGGGAGAGACCCAGTACTTC
cdr3_aa: CASSYSGGGRGETQYF

d_call: TRBD2
j_call: TRBJ2-7
clone_size: NA
cdr3_length: 15
v_call: TRBV3-1/TRBV3-2
cdr3_nt: TGTGCCAGCAGCCAAAGACTAGCGGGGGCCTACGAGCAGTACTTC
cdr3_aa: CASSQRLAGAYEQYF

d_call: TRBD1
j_call: TRBJ1-1
clone_size: NA
cdr3_length: 14
v_call: TRBV6-6
cdr3_nt: TGTGCCAGCAGTTACAGTCAGGGGGCGGATTCGGCTTTCTTT
cdr3_aa: CASSYSQGADSAFF

d_call: NA
j_call: TRBJ2-7
clone_size: NA
cdr3_length: 13
v_call: TRBV5-5
cdr3_nt: TGTGCCAGCAGCTTGGCGGGATCCTACGAGCAGTACTTC
cdr3_aa: CASSLAGSYEQYF

d_call: NA
j_call: TRBJ2-1
clone_size: NA
cdr3_length: 17
v_call: TRBV4-1
cdr3_nt: TGCGCCAGCAGCCAAGATCCCGGACCGATGTGGTACAATGAGCAGTTCTTC
cdr3_aa: CASSQDPGPMWYNEQFF

d_call: NA
j_call: TRBJ2-7
clone_size: NA
cdr3_length: 14
v_call: TRBV19
cdr3_nt: TGTGCCAGTAGTTTGTCTGGACAGAGCTACGAGCAGTACTTC
cdr3_aa: CASSLSGQSYEQYF

d_call: NA
j_call: TRBJ2-7
clone_size: once
cdr3_length: 13
v_call: TRBV5-1
cdr3_nt: TGCGCCAGCAGCTTGGAGGGGTCCTACGAGCAGTACTTC
cdr3_aa: CASSLEGSYEQYF

d_call: NA
j_call: TRBJ2-5
clone_size: NA
cdr3_length: 15
v_call: TRBV7-2
cdr3_nt: TGTGCCAGCAGCCAAACTATGCGTGGCAAAGAGACCCAGTACTTC
cdr3_aa: CASSQTMRGKETQYF

d_call: TRBD1
j_call: TRBJ1-1
clone_size: NA
cdr3_length: 14
v_call: TRBV5-5
cdr3_nt: TGTGCCAGCAGCTTTAGGACAGGGGGCACTGAAGCTTTCTTT
cdr3_aa: CASSFRTGGTEAFF

d_call: NA
j_call: TRBJ1-1
clone_size: NA
cdr3_length: 14
v_call: TRBV4-1
cdr3_nt: TGCGCCAGCAGCCAAGCTGGCTCGAACACTGAAGCTTTCTTT
cdr3_aa: CASSQAGSNTEAFF

d_call: NA
j_call: TRBJ1-2
clone_size: NA
cdr3_length: 16
v_call: TRBV9
cdr3_nt: TGTGCCAGCAGCGTTAGGGGCCAAGGGGAGGACTATGGCTACACCTTC
cdr3_aa: CASSVRGQGEDYGYTF

d_call: NA
j_call: TRBJ1-4
clone_size: NA
cdr3_length: 14
v_call: TRBV27
cdr3_nt: TGTGCCAGCAGTTTAGCAGGGGCCAATGAAAAACTGTTTTTT
cdr3_aa: CASSLAGANEKLFF

d_call: NA
j_call: TRBJ2-6
clone_size: few
cdr3_length: 15
v_call: TRBV24-1
cdr3_nt: TGTGCCACCGGCGAGCGGAGCTCTGGGGCCAACGTCCTGACTTTC
cdr3_aa: CATGERSSGANVLTF

d_call: NA
j_call: TRBJ2-2
clone_size: NA
cdr3_length: 15
v_call: TRBV5-8
cdr3_nt: TGTGCCAGCAGCTTCTCGGGACTCCCCACCGGGGAGCTGTTTTTT
cdr3_aa: CASSFSGLPTGELFF

d_call: NA
j_call: TRBJ1-2
clone_size: NA
cdr3_length: 14
v_call: TRBV6-2/TRBV6-3
cdr3_nt: TGTGCCAGCAGTTACTCGGGGACTAACTATGGCTACACCTTC
cdr3_aa: CASSYSGTNYGYTF

d_call: NA
j_call: TRBJ1-2
clone_size: NA
cdr3_length: 14
v_call: TRBV6-6
cdr3_nt: TGTGCCACCTCAGTTACCACGGGCCGAGGTGGCTACACCTTC
cdr3_aa: CATSVTTGRGGYTF

d_call: NA
j_call: TRBJ1-4
clone_size: NA
cdr3_length: 15
v_call: TRBV7-9
cdr3_nt: TGTGCCAGCAGCTTAGCGCAGGGTAGTGGTGAAAAACTGTTTTTT
cdr3_aa: CASSLAQGSGEKLFF